The source of this T cell receptor (beta chain) is a study of T cells expressing NK-cell markers. Turning to the study itself: The study drew TCR beta repertoires from sorted CD3+CD56+NKG2C+, CD3+CD56+NKG2C- and CD3+CD56-NKG2C+ T cells. Sequenced donors, eight in total, included seven who were HCMV-seropositive and one who was seronegative.

TCRdb reprocessed the 5' RACE reads and reports one entry per CDR3 protein, with no DNA. The sample is made up of 300,000 to 450,000 distinct CDR3 sequences, and the top ten hold over 4% of it. Sequencing was carried out using blood T cells: a sorted CD56 or NKG2C T cell subset, CD4+ or CD8+ T cells, or bulk PBMC T cells (not recorded which). This receptor was obtained from a man aged 18 to 69 in good health.

The CDR3 sequence is CASSEEVRGHGQPQHF. This chain links TRBV6-1 with TRBJ1-5; TCRdb's D call of TRBD1 is untestable without DNA. From germline, CDR1 is MNHNS and CDR2 SASEGT. The CDR3 spans 16 residues.